The entry that follows covers one T cell receptor beta chain sequence. Sequenced by immunoSEQ multiplex PCR; TCRdb stores in-frame clones only, minus some. The table has tens of thousands of clones, 79% seen once. Trimming stripped 3 bases from V and 11 bases from J, with 14 bases between. Germline assignment: CDR1 SGHAT and CDR2 FQNNGV. This CDR3 contains 13 residues. These data belong to a study of blood T cell repertoires in COVID-19. Study overall: The analysed material was cDNA or gDNA that came from T cells, B-cell-depleted T cells, or PBMCs.

The V and J genes are TRBV11-2 and TRBJ1-5; a possible D gene is TRBD1 (5 bases). Sequencing was carried out using peripheral blood. The clonotype comes from a woman aged 80 or over with acute or convalescent COVID-19. DNA for the CDR3: TGTGCCAGCAGCTTGGGGGGGAGCGGGGCCCAGCATTTT. As protein: CASSLGGSGAQHF.